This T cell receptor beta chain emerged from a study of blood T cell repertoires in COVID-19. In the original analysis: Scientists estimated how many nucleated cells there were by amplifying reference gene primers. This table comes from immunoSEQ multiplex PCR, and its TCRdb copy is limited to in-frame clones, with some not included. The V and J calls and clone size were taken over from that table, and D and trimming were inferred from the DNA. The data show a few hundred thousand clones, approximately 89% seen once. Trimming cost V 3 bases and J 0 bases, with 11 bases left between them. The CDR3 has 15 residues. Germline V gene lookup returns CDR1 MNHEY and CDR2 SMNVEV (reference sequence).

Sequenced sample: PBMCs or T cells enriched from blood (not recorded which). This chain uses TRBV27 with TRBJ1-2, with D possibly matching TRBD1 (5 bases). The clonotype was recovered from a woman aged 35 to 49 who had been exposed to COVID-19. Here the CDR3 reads CASSFLGLPNYGYTF. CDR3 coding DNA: TGTGCCAGCAGTTTTCTGGGACTGCCTAACTATGGCTACACCTTC.